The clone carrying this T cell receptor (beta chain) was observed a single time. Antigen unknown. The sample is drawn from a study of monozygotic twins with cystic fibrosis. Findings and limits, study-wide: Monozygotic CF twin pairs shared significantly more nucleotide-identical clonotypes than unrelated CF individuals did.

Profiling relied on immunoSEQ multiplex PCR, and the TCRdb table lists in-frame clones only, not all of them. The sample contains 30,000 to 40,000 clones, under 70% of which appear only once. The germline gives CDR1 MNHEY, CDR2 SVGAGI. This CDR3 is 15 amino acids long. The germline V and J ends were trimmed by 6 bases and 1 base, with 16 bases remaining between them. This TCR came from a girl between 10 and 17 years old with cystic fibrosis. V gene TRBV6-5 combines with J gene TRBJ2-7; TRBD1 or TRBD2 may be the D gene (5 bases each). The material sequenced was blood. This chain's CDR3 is CASRPQGRGSYEQYF. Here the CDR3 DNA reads TGTGCCAGCAGGCCCCAGGGCCGGGGATCCTACGAGCAGTACTTC.